The 28 T cell receptor beta chains below all came from one sample that was sequenced in a study of blood T cell repertoires in COVID-19. Profiling relied on immunoSEQ multiplex PCR, and the TCRdb table lists in-frame clones only, not all of them. Of hundreds of thousands of clones in the sample, more than 85% were seen once. Source material: PBMCs or T cells enriched from blood (not recorded which). The receptors shown here come from a woman aged 50 to 60 who had recovered from COVID-19.

The chain employs TRBV5-1 and TRBJ2-7; D gene unclear. The CDR3 runs 14 residues. Germline-derived CDR1 and CDR2 are SGHRS and YFSETQ. The germline V and J ends were trimmed by 0 bases and 5 bases, with 12 bases remaining between them. The CDR3 sequence is CASSLDASSNEQYF. CDR3 nucleotides: TGCGCCAGCAGCTTGGACGCCAGTTCGAACGAGCAGTACTTC.

CDR3 residues: CASSFTRGETQYF. CDR3 in DNA: TGTGCCAGCAGTTTCACCAGGGGAGAGACCCAGTACTTC. The chain uses TRBV6-5 and TRBJ2-5; possibly TRBD1 for D (6 bases). The germline V gene has CDR1 MNHEY and CDR2 SVGAGI. Trimming left V 4 bases short and J 4 bases short, with 10 bases between. This CDR3 is 13 amino acids long.

This clone was seen more than once but under ten times. The chain has TRBV10-2 and TRBJ2-2; 7 bases agree with TRBD1. This CDR3 contains 15 residues. CDR1 is WSHSY and CDR2 is SAAADI in the germline V gene. J gave up 3 bases and V 7 bases, and 8 bases lay outside the gene matches. The CDR3 sequence is CASTSGQTYTGELFF. CDR3 sequence (DNA): TGCGCCAGCACGTCGGGACAGACATACACCGGGGAGCTGTTTTTT.

The V gene is TRBV10-3, the J gene TRBJ2-2; the match to TRBD2 covers 14 bases. CDR3 length: 15 amino acids. V lost 8 bases and J lost 7; bases outside the gene matches: 6. Germline CDR1 and CDR2: ENHRY and SYGVKD. This chain's CDR3 is CAIGTGLAGVGELFF. DNA for the CDR3: TGTGCCATCGGGACGGGACTAGCGGGAGTCGGGGAGCTGTTTTTT.

V gene TRBV19 combines with J gene TRBJ1-1; 10 positions agree with TRBD1. Germline V gives CDR1 LNHDA, CDR2 SQIVND (reference sequence). The CDR3 sequence is 16 residues long. The V gene end was trimmed by 3 bases and the J gene end by 1 base; junction bases not matched to a gene: 5. CDR3: CASSIKWDRGNTEAFF. DNA of the CDR3: TGTGCCAGTAGTATTAAATGGGACAGGGGGAACACTGAAGCTTTCTTT.

This clone came up a few times. The chain is built from TRBV9 and TRBJ2-1; 10 bases match TRBD2. Looked up from germline, CDR1 is SGDLS and CDR2 is YYNGEE. The CDR3 loop spans 17 amino acids. The V and J ends lost 5 bases and 6 bases, in that order; junction bases with no gene match: 14. In DNA form, the CDR3 reads TGTGCCAGCAGTCCAGAGGCAGGAGCGGGAGGGCCCAATGAGCAGTTCTTC. It encodes CASSPEAGAGGPNEQFF.

This sequence joins TRBV7-6 and TRBJ2-2, with D unresolved. The germline V and J ends were trimmed by 6 bases and 0 bases, with 20 bases remaining between them. CDR3 length equals 18 residues. CDR1 SGHVS and CDR2 FNYEAQ come from the germline V gene. CDR3 nucleotides: TGTGCCAGCAGTCCCGTGTCGCTACTGGCGGCGAACACCGGGGAGCTGTTTTTT. Translating gives CASSPVSLLAANTGELFF.

This rearrangement joins TRBV10-2 to TRBJ1-6; 9 bases map to TRBD1. CDR3 length: 14 residues. The germline CDR1 and CDR2 sequences are WSHSY and SAAADI. The junction had 9 bases not matched to a gene; V was cut back by 11 bases and J by 7 bases. The CDR3 region is CASEWGTGNSPLHF. The CDR3 DNA is TGCGCCTCCGAATGGGGGACAGGGAATTCACCCCTCCACTTT.

The chain recombines TRBV6-6 with TRBJ2-1; 9 bases map to TRBD1. The V and J ends lost 5 bases and 6 bases, in that order; junction bases with no gene match: 11. Germline lookup yields CDR1 MNHNY and CDR2 SVGAGI (reference sequence). There are 16 residues in the CDR3. The CDR3 coding sequence is TGTGCCAGCAGTACCGACAGGGGGAGCCCCCCCAATGAGCAGTTCTTC. Residues: CASSTDRGSPPNEQFF.

This clone appeared once. The genes are TRBV18 and TRBJ2-1; 12 bases agree with TRBD1. The V gene end was trimmed by 2 bases and the J gene end by 8 bases; junction bases not matched to a gene: 13. Germline V gene data show CDR1 as KGHSH and CDR2 as LQKENI. This CDR3 is 18 amino acids long. DNA for the CDR3: TGTGCCAGCTCACCAGCCCTACCCGGGACAGGGGGCAATCATGAGCAGTTCTTC. This translates into CASSPALPGTGGNHEQFF.

The chain carries TRBV6-5 and TRBJ1-2, with 9 bases aligning to TRBD1. The CDR3 sequence is 14 residues long. Germline lookup yields CDR1 MNHEY and CDR2 SVGAGI. Trimming at V came to 8 bases and at J to 6 bases, leaving 10 bases not matched to a gene. The CDR3 coding sequence is TGTGCCAGCTGGGGGACAGGGAAGAGAGATGGCTACACCTTC. Encoded protein: CASWGTGKRDGYTF.

The V gene is TRBV7-9, the J gene TRBJ2-3, with 9 positions matching TRBD2. With V trimmed by 5 bases and J by 0 bases, 3 bases remained unmatched. CDR1 is SEHNR, CDR2 FQNEAQ, per germline (reference sequence). CDR3 length equals 15 residues. The CDR3 protein is CASSITSGSTDTQYF. The CDR3 DNA reads as TGTGCCAGCAGCATAACTAGCGGGAGCACAGATACGCAGTATTTT.

The J gene is TRBJ2-7, the V gene TRBV30, with TRBD2 matching over 12 bases. This CDR3 spans 16 amino acids. J was trimmed by 7 bases and V by 1 base; bases with no gene match: 11. Germline V CDR1 and CDR2: GTSNPN, SVGIG (reference sequence). CDR3 residues: CAWSGGLAGYAWEQYF. The CDR3 nucleotides read TGTGCCTGGAGTGGCGGACTAGCGGGGTACGCGTGGGAGCAGTACTTC.

V is TRBV18 and J is TRBJ1-2; perhaps TRBD1 as D (6 bases). Germline values: CDR1 KGHSH, CDR2 LQKENI. The CDR3 consists of 17 residues. V was shortened by 2 bases and J by 7 bases, with 23 bases between the two germline ends. The CDR3 bases are TGTGCCAGCTCACCATATTTCGGGACACAGGGAATAGGTGGCTACACCTTC. Amino acids: CASSPYFGTQGIGGYTF.

CDR3 in amino acids: CASSESGVGTEAFF. The CDR3 nucleotides are TGCGCCAGCAGTGAGTCCGGGGTGGGGACTGAAGCTTTCTTT. This sequence joins TRBV10-1 and TRBJ1-1; D gene unclear. Germline loops: CDR1 WNHNN, CDR2 SYGVQD (reference sequence). The germline V and J ends were trimmed by 0 bases and 5 bases, with 10 bases remaining between them. The CDR3 contains 14 residues.

This chain uses TRBV5-1 with TRBJ2-7; D is undetermined. Trimming took 6 bases from V and 2 from J, leaving 12 bases between them. The CDR3 is 13 amino acids. Germline CDR1 and CDR2: SGHRS and YFSETQ. CDR3 loop: CASKLAETYEQYF. For the CDR3, the DNA is TGCGCCAGCAAGCTGGCGGAGACCTACGAGCAGTACTTC.

The V gene is TRBV23-1, the J gene TRBJ2-7; 7 positions match TRBD1. TRBV23-1 is flagged as an ORF with uncertain function. The V gene end was trimmed by 0 bases and the J gene end by 7 bases; junction bases not matched to a gene: 9. The length of the CDR3 is 15 residues. CDR3 protein: CASSQSEQGTREQYF. CDR3 coding DNA: TGCGCCAGCAGTCAATCGGAACAGGGGACGCGAGAGCAGTACTTC.

This chain uses TRBV9 with TRBJ2-3; D is uncertain. The V end was cut by 4 bases, the J end by 0 bases, with 9 bases between. Germline lookup yields CDR1 SGDLS and CDR2 YYNGEE. The CDR3 loop spans 14 amino acids. The CDR3 nucleotides are TGTGCCAGCAGCCCCCTCGGGAGCACAGATACGCAGTATTTT. Residues: CASSPLGSTDTQYF.

This clone turned up a few times. The chain links TRBV5-1 to TRBJ2-7; possibly TRBD1 for D (7 bases). The CDR3 is made up of 16 amino acids. Trimming took 4 bases from V and 4 from J, leaving 21 bases between them. In germline, CDR1 is SGHRS, CDR2 YFSETQ. This CDR3 reads CASSRGRQGMRYEQYF. The DNA of the CDR3 is TGCGCCAGCAGCCGGGGGCGACAGGGAATGAGGTACGAGCAGTACTTC. Complete variable domain (other parts from reference TRBV5-1 and TRBJ2-7): KAGVTQTPRYLIKTRGQQVTLSCSPISGHRSVSWYQQTPGQGLQFLFEYFSETQRNKGNFPGRFSGRQFSNSRSEMNVSTLELGDSALYLCASSRGRQGMRYEQYFGPGTRLTVT.

This clone was detected only once. The V call is TRBV5-1, the J call TRBJ1-1; 8 nucleotides agree with TRBD1. J gave up 2 bases and V 4 bases, and 4 bases lay outside the gene matches. The CDR3 spans 14 residues. The V gene's germline CDR1 is SGHRS and CDR2 YFSETQ. The DNA of the CDR3 is TGCGCCAGCAGCGCGGACAGGGTTAACACTGAAGCTTTCTTT. This codes for CASSADRVNTEAFF.

The chain joins TRBV7-2 to TRBJ1-2; 7 bases fit TRBD1. Trimming cost V 0 bases and J 7 bases; bases outside gene matches: 5. The germline V gene encodes CDR1 SGHTA and CDR2 FQGNSA. The CDR3 is 14 residues long. Here the CDR3 DNA reads TGTGCCAGCAGCTTAGCGCAGACAGGGAGTGGCTACACCTTC. Encoded protein: CASSLAQTGSGYTF.

V is TRBV27 and J is TRBJ1-2; a possible D gene is TRBD1 (5 bases). V gave up 4 bases and J gave up 7 bases, with 19 bases separating them. The germline gives CDR1 MNHEY, CDR2 SMNVEV (reference sequence). There are 15 residues in the CDR3. In DNA, the CDR3 is TGTGCCAGCAGTTCCCGTGGGCAGGGCTTGGGTGGCTACACCTTC. Its protein product is CASSSRGQGLGGYTF.

This clone was detected only once. The rearrangement joins TRBV27 to TRBJ1-2; D is undetermined. The CDR3 contains 13 residues. The V gene lost 6 bases and the J gene lost 4 bases, with 12 bases spanning the gap. Germline lookup yields CDR1 MNHEY and CDR2 SMNVEV (reference sequence). The CDR3 nucleotides read TGTGCCAGCAGCCGTGAGGCGGGCTATGGCTACACCTTC. The encoded protein is CASSREAGYGYTF.

The chain recombines TRBV9 with TRBJ2-5, with a possible D match to TRBD2 (6 bases). The CDR3 consists of 13 residues. CDR1 SGDLS and CDR2 YYNGEE come from the germline V gene. V gave up 5 bases and J gave up 4 bases, with 12 bases separating them. The CDR3: CASSVEGGETQYF. The CDR3 nucleotides read TGTGCCAGCAGTGTCGAGGGAGGAGAGACCCAGTACTTC.

This clone appeared a few times. The chain carries TRBV20-1 and TRBJ1-3, with D tentatively TRBD1 (6 bases). Looked up from germline, CDR1 is DFQATT and CDR2 is SNEGSKA (reference sequence). V lost 3 bases, J lost 0 bases, and 12 bases lay in between. The CDR3 has 15 residues. This CDR3 reads CSASGTIGSGNTIYF. As DNA, the CDR3 is TGCAGTGCTAGTGGGACAATCGGCTCTGGAAACACCATATATTTT.

The V and J genes are TRBV7-6 and TRBJ2-7, with TRBD2 identical over 15 bases. The CDR3 spans 17 residues. V gave up 3 bases and J gave up 2 bases; unmatched junction bases: 5. The germline CDR1 and CDR2 sequences are SGHVS and FNYEAQ. CDR3 DNA: TGTGCCAGCAGCTTGGGACTAGCGGGAGGTCCAGCCTACGAGCAGTACTTC. This encodes CASSLGLAGGPAYEQYF.

The chain has TRBV5-5 and TRBJ2-1; D possibly corresponds to TRBD2 (5 bases). With 1 base removed from V and 5 bases from J, the gap between germline ends came to 25 bases. The CDR3 totals 19 residues. CDR1 and CDR2 (germline): SGHKS, YYEKEE (reference sequence). CDR3 in DNA: TGTGCCAGCAGCTTGCATTGGGCTAGCATTCAGCCAAAAAACAATGAGCAGTTCTTC. As protein: CASSLHWASIQPKNNEQFF.

The chain employs TRBV10-1 and TRBJ2-7, with 7 bases identical to TRBD1. Trimming removed 2 bases from V and 1 base from J; junction bases left unmatched: 8. The germline V gene encodes CDR1 WNHNN and CDR2 SYGVQD (reference sequence). This CDR3 has 16 residues. CDR3: CASSEKDRVVSYEQYF. CDR3 DNA: TGCGCCAGCAGTGAGAAAGACAGGGTAGTATCCTACGAGCAGTACTTC.